These 12 T cell receptor beta chains share one sample of origin, sequenced in a study of CD8+ T cells in alopecia areata. Sequencing used cDNA as its template, made by extracting RNA and reverse transcribing it. Assay used: immunoSEQ multiplex PCR; TCRdb lists only in-frame clones, some missing. The sample yields some 170,000 clones, approximately 59% seen once. The sequencing here drew on CD4+ T cells sorted from blood, taken at week 0. The source is a human donor with alopecia areata.

The V call is TRBV12-5, the J call TRBJ2-5; D may be TRBD1 (6 bases). CDR3 length: 14 residues. Germline V gives CDR1 LGHNT, CDR2 FRNRAP. The ends were cut back, 2 bases at V and 5 bases at J, with 12 bases in the middle. The CDR3 DNA sequence: TGTGCTAGTGGTTTGAATACAAGGGGGGAGACCCAGTACTTC. Translated: CASGLNTRGETQYF. Filled out from reference TRBV12-5 and TRBJ2-5, the complete variable domain reads DARVTQTPRHKVTEMGQEVTMRCQPILGHNTVFWYRQTMMQGLELLAYFRNRAPLDDSGMPKDRFSAEMPDATLATLKIQPSEPRDSAVYFCASGLNTRGETQYFGPGTRLLVL.

This clone was counted a few times. V is TRBV5-6 and J is TRBJ2-2, with TRBD1 matching 11 bases. The germline V gene has CDR1 SGHDT and CDR2 YYEEEE. The CDR3 sequence is 16 residues long. J gave up 6 bases and V 4 bases, and 8 bases lay outside the gene matches. CDR3 region: CASSATGTGGSGELFF. In DNA, the CDR3 is TGTGCCAGCAGCGCGACCGGGACAGGGGGTTCCGGGGAGCTGTTTTTT.

The CDR3 region is CAWSRLAYTDTQYF. CDR3 coding DNA: TGTGCCTGGAGTCGACTAGCCTACACAGATACGCAGTATTTT. This chain connects TRBV30 to TRBJ2-3; 7 positions match TRBD2. The CDR3 length is 14 residues. Germline CDR1 reads GTSNPN; CDR2 reads SVGIG (reference sequence). V shed 2 bases, J shed 2 bases, and the junction held 4 bases outside the gene matches.

The rearrangement links TRBV6-5 to TRBJ1-1; D not resolved. Germline V gene data show CDR1 as MNHEY and CDR2 as SVGAGI. Trimming left V 7 bases short and J 1 base short, with 10 bases between. CDR3 length: 13 amino acids. This chain's CDR3 is CASKKGSNTEAFF. In DNA, the CDR3 is TGTGCCAGCAAAAAAGGATCGAACACTGAAGCTTTCTTT.

The chain uses TRBV7-2 and TRBJ1-5; D is ambiguous. V lost 3 bases, J lost 6 bases, and 9 bases lay in between. The germline V gene has CDR1 SGHTA and CDR2 FQGNSA. There are 13 residues in the CDR3. In DNA form, the CDR3 reads TGTGCCAGCAGCTTTATAGTGGGTCAGCCCCAGCATTTT. Amino acids: CASSFIVGQPQHF.

This clone was seen only a few times. The chain has TRBV27 and TRBJ1-2, with D perhaps matching TRBD1 (5 bases). Trimming stripped 7 bases from V and 8 bases from J, with 29 bases between. The CDR3 extends over 17 amino acids. Germline V gives CDR1 MNHEY, CDR2 SMNVEV (reference sequence). The CDR3 is CASIGRGGEGPLEGYTF. For the CDR3, the DNA is TGTGCCAGCATAGGTCGGGGGGGGGAAGGGCCACTTGAAGGCTACACCTTC.

The V gene is TRBV20-1, the J gene TRBJ1-2, with unresolved D. Per the germline V gene, CDR1 is DFQATT and CDR2 is SNEGSKA (reference sequence). The CDR3 totals 11 residues. V lost 3 bases and J lost 4, with 6 bases in between. Written as DNA, the CDR3 is TGCAGTGCTAGCGATGGCTATGGCTACACCTTC. It encodes CSASDGYGYTF.

This rearrangement joins TRBV10-3 to TRBJ2-7, with TRBD1 matching over 9 bases. This CDR3 has 17 residues. CDR1 is ENHRY and CDR2 is SYGVKD in the germline V gene. J was trimmed by 5 bases and V by 2 bases; bases with no gene match: 13. CDR3 region: CAISETRTGEGLDEQYF. CDR3 DNA sequence: TGTGCCATCAGTGAGACGCGGACAGGGGAAGGACTAGACGAGCAGTACTTC.

This clone occurred a few times. The V call is TRBV6-1, the J call TRBJ1-2; 8 nucleotides agree with TRBD1. CDR3 length equals 14 residues. Germline-derived CDR1 and CDR2 are MNHNS and SASEGT. J gave up 2 bases and V 5 bases, and 4 bases lay outside the gene matches. The CDR3, as DNA: TGTGCCAGCAGTTTTCAGGGGGCCAACTATGGCTACACCTTC. It encodes CASSFQGANYGYTF.

The rearrangement joins TRBV29-1 to TRBJ1-1, with D perhaps matching TRBD1 (5 bases). With 2 bases removed from V and 5 bases from J, the gap between germline ends came to 15 bases. The CDR3 has 14 residues. The germline V gene encodes CDR1 SQVTM and CDR2 ANQGSEA. DNA for the CDR3: TGCAGCGTTGAACTCTCGGTAGGGGTGACTGAAGCTTTCTTT. It is translated as CSVELSVGVTEAFF.

This clone was observed once. This chain uses TRBV5-6 with TRBJ1-2, with D uncertain. This CDR3 has 14 residues. The V gene lost 0 bases and the J gene lost 1 base, with 7 bases spanning the gap. Looked up from germline, CDR1 is SGHDT and CDR2 is YYEEEE. Here the CDR3 DNA reads TGTGCCAGCAGCTTGGCTCCGGGTAACTATGGCTACACCTTC. Protein sequence: CASSLAPGNYGYTF.

The chain is built from TRBV29-1 and TRBJ2-6; D ambiguous. The CDR3 loop spans 12 amino acids. The germline V gene encodes CDR1 SQVTM and CDR2 ANQGSEA. V was clipped by 5 bases and J by 2 bases, with 4 bases between them. CDR3 sequence reads: CSVSPGANVLTF. The DNA of the CDR3 is TGCAGCGTTTCCCCTGGGGCCAACGTCCTGACTTTC. Full variable domain (rest looked up from reference TRBV29-1 and TRBJ2-6): SAVISQKPSRDICQRGTSLTIQCQVDSQVTMMFWYRQQPGQSLTLIATANQGSEATYESGFVIDKFPISRPNLTFSTLTVSNMSPEDSSIYLCSVSPGANVLTFGAGSRLTVL.